These 5 T cell receptor beta chains were sequenced from one sample in a study of early T cells in non-severe SARS-CoV-2 infection. Each CDR3 protein is one row after TCRdb ran MiXCR on the 5' RACE reads. The repertoire holds around 80,000 distinct CDR3 sequences, with 8% to 13% as singletons. The sequenced sample was whole blood, obtained at baseline. All receptors derive from an adult who was a healthcare worker with PCR-confirmed SARS-CoV-2 infection or an uninfected control (not recorded which).

This rearrangement joins TRBV7-2 to TRBJ2-5; TRBD2 aligns across 10 bases. Trimming took 0 bases from V and 4 from J; bases not matched to a gene: 5. Germline CDR1 and CDR2: SGHTA and FQGNSA. CDR3 size: 16 residues. CDR3 in amino acids: CASSLAQAGGLETQYF. The CDR3 region has the DNA TGTGCCAGCAGCTTAGCGCAAGCGGGAGGGCTAGAGACCCAGTACTTC.

This clonotype was found many times. The chain couples TRBV7-9 to TRBJ2-7, with unresolved D. There are 14 residues in the CDR3. Germline lookup yields CDR1 SEHNR and CDR2 FQNEAQ (reference sequence). V shed 2 bases and J shed 3 bases, with 11 bases lying between them. The DNA of the CDR3 is TGTGCCAGCAGCTTATCGGGCGCCAACTACGAGCAGTACTTC. Residues: CASSLSGANYEQYF.

This clonotype showed up many times. J is TRBJ2-7 and V is TRBV6-1; D gene unclear. CDR1 is MNHNS, CDR2 SASEGT, per germline. V lost 10 bases and J lost 5, with 21 bases in between. This CDR3 is 14 amino acids long. DNA of the CDR3: TGTGCCACCCCTGGCCCAGCGACCTTTCACGAGCAGTACTTC. Translating gives CATPGPATFHEQYF.

The chain links TRBV11-2 to TRBJ2-3; 9 bases are shared with TRBD2. In germline, CDR1 is SGHAT, CDR2 FQNNGV. The ends lost 5 bases at V and 13 bases at J; junction bases unmatched: 10. The CDR3 spans 13 residues. The CDR3 protein is CASSPPGLAYEYF. The CDR3 DNA sequence: TGTGCCAGCAGCCCTCCAGGACTAGCGTATGAGTATTTT.

This clonotype was counted many times. The J gene is TRBJ1-4, the V gene TRBV7-9, with D tentatively TRBD1 (5 bases). The ends were cut back, 4 bases at V and 9 bases at J, with 12 bases in the middle. Germline lookup yields CDR1 SEHNR and CDR2 FQNEAQ (reference sequence). CDR3 length: 13 amino acids. The CDR3 nucleotides read TGTGCCAGCAGCTCTCAGGGTGGCCAAAAACTGTTTTTT. Its translation is CASSSQGGQKLFF.